Listed here are 26 T cell receptor beta chains from one sample, sequenced in a study of blood T cell repertoires in COVID-19. Generated by immunoSEQ multiplex PCR, the TCRdb table keeps only in-frame clones and is missing some. The data hold more than 85,000 clones, with 88% observed a single time. The material sequenced was peripheral blood. These receptors came from a woman aged 50 to 60 with acute or convalescent COVID-19.

In this sample, this clone turned up once. V and J are TRBV19 and TRBJ1-4; 10 bases match TRBD1. Per germline, CDR1 LNHDA and CDR2 SQIVND (reference sequence). Trimming removed 6 bases from V and 1 base from J; junction bases left unmatched: 2. The CDR3 totals 15 residues. CDR3 DNA sequence: TGTGCCAGTAGCGACAGGGGGCGAACTAATGAAAAACTGTTTTTT. Protein product: CASSDRGRTNEKLFF.

The chain combines TRBV5-6 with TRBJ2-7; 9 bases fit TRBD1. V gave up 3 bases and J gave up 3 bases; unmatched junction bases: 4. Germline CDR1 reads SGHDT; CDR2 reads YYEEEE. The CDR3 runs 14 residues. CDR3 nucleotide sequence: TGTGCCAGCAGCTGGGGACAGGGTGGCTACGAGCAGTACTTC. This encodes CASSWGQGGYEQYF. The whole variable domain, filled in from reference TRBV5-6 and TRBJ2-7, reads DAGVTQSPTHLIKTRGQQVTLRCSPKSGHDTVSWYQQALGQGPQFIFQYYEEEERQRGNFPDRFSGHQFPNYSSELNVNALLLGDSALYLCASSWGQGGYEQYFGPGTRLTVT.

This chain connects TRBV5-1 to TRBJ2-7, with a tentative D call TRBD1 (5 bases). The CDR3 has 18 amino acids. The V gene lost 0 bases and the J gene lost 3 bases, with 22 bases spanning the gap. Per the germline V gene, CDR1 is SGHRS and CDR2 is YFSETQ. The CDR3 bases are TGCGCCAGCAGCTTGGACGGTTGGAACTCGGGCAGGGACTACGAGCAGTACTTC. Protein product: CASSLDGWNSGRDYEQYF.

The chain has TRBV3-1 (or the pseudogene TRBV3-2) and TRBJ2-3; no clear D gene. Germline lookup yields CDR1 LGHDT and CDR2 YNNKEL (reference sequence). The CDR3 spans 12 residues. Trimming took 4 bases from V and 2 from J, leaving 4 bases between them. The CDR3 region has the DNA TGTGCCAGCAGCCGGCTCACAGATACGCAGTATTTT. Translation gives CASSRLTDTQYF.

This clone was recorded only once. The J gene is TRBJ1-5, the V gene TRBV6-5, with 7 nucleotides matching TRBD1. Germline V gene sequence: CDR1 MNHEY, CDR2 SVGAGI. V dropped 6 bases and J dropped 0; count of bases not matched to a gene: 2. This CDR3 region has 14 residues. The CDR3 here is CASRTGASNQPQHF. The DNA of the CDR3 is TGTGCCAGCAGAACAGGGGCTAGCAATCAGCCCCAGCATTTT.

The chain has TRBV7-9 and TRBJ2-7; TRBD1 is a possible D gene (6 bases). V gave up 1 base and J gave up 5 bases, with 12 bases separating them. This CDR3 is 14 amino acids long. Looked up from germline, CDR1 is SEHNR and CDR2 is FQNEAQ (reference sequence). CDR3 sequence (DNA): TGTGCCAGCAGCTTAGACAGGGCAGGGGACGAGCAGTACTTC. Translating it yields CASSLDRAGDEQYF.

The gene calls are TRBV19 and TRBJ1-2, with D maybe TRBD1 (6 bases). Trimming removed 4 bases from V and 4 bases from J, with 10 bases in between. The CDR3 totals 13 residues. Germline V gene data show CDR1 as LNHDA and CDR2 as SQIVND (reference sequence). CDR3 nucleotides: TGTGCCAGTAGTACCGGGACATCCTATGGCTACACCTTC. Translation: CASSTGTSYGYTF.

This sequence joins TRBV3-1 (or the pseudogene TRBV3-2) and TRBJ1-4; TRBD1 matches 9 bases. The CDR3 runs 17 residues. Trimming removed 6 bases from V and 1 base from J; junction bases left unmatched: 9. Germline CDR1 reads LGHDT; CDR2 reads YNNKEL (reference sequence). The CDR3 here is CASSRSDRGRTNEKLFF. In DNA form, the CDR3 reads TGTGCCAGCAGTCGATCGGACAGGGGAAGAACTAATGAAAAACTGTTTTTT.

The chain employs TRBV10-1 and TRBJ2-1, with unresolved D. V was cut by 6 bases and J by 0 bases, with 3 bases left in between. Germline V gene lookup returns CDR1 WNHNN and CDR2 SYGVQD (reference sequence). The CDR3 contains 12 residues. In DNA, the CDR3 is TGCGCCAGCAGCGGCTCCTACAATGAGCAGTTCTTC. This sequence encodes CASSGSYNEQFF.

The J gene is TRBJ1-5, the V gene TRBV24-1; D is ambiguous. The length of the CDR3 is 15 residues. The germline V gene encodes CDR1 KGHDR and CDR2 SFDVKD. Trimming took off 3 bases at V and 4 bases at J, with 12 bases between the two ends. CDR3 bases: TGTGCCACCAGTGATCCGCAGGCCAGTAATCAGCCCCAGCATTTT. Amino acids: CATSDPQASNQPQHF.

The gene calls are TRBV7-9 and TRBJ2-7; 8 bases match TRBD2. V gave up 5 bases and J gave up 0 bases; unmatched junction bases: 6. The CDR3 is 15 residues long. The germline V gene encodes CDR1 SEHNR and CDR2 FQNEAQ (reference sequence). CDR3 nucleotides: TGTGCCAGCAGCCAAGGACTAGCTGTCTCCTACGAGCAGTACTTC. This codes for CASSQGLAVSYEQYF.

This chain connects TRBV7-2 to TRBJ2-7; 10 bases fit TRBD2. This CDR3 contains 14 residues. From germline, CDR1 is SGHTA and CDR2 FQGNSA. Trimming at V came to 5 bases and at J to 2 bases, leaving 3 bases not matched to a gene. CDR3 loop: CASSPLAGAYEQYF. The CDR3 DNA is TGTGCCAGCAGCCCCCTAGCGGGGGCCTACGAGCAGTACTTC.

The chain uses TRBV5-6 and TRBJ2-5, with TRBD2 matching over 11 bases. Losses at the gene ends were 3 bases for V and 5 bases for J; bases not matched to a gene: 3. The V gene's germline CDR1 is SGHDT and CDR2 YYEEEE. CDR3 length: 14 residues. Here the CDR3 DNA reads TGTGCCAGCAGCTCACTAGCGGGAGTTGAGACCCAGTACTTC. It codes for CASSSLAGVETQYF.

The rearrangement links TRBV6-5 to TRBJ1-1, with 11 bases that match TRBD1. J was trimmed by 5 bases and V by 6 bases; bases with no gene match: 8. Germline assignment: CDR1 MNHEY and CDR2 SVGAGI. The CDR3 is made up of 15 amino acids. The CDR3 region is CASSLRTGGYTEAFF. CDR3 nucleotides: TGTGCCAGCAGCCTAAGGACAGGGGGCTATACTGAAGCTTTCTTT.

The chain uses TRBV12-3 or TRBV12-4 and TRBJ2-5; the D gene is possibly TRBD2 (5 bases). The CDR3 covers 12 residues. The V and J ends lost 3 bases and 5 bases respectively, with 7 bases between them. In DNA form, the CDR3 reads TGTGCCAGCAGTTTTAGCGTGGAGACCCAGTACTTC. This codes for CASSFSVETQYF.

The rearrangement links TRBV7-2 to TRBJ2-5; 13 nucleotides match TRBD2. The ends lost 4 bases at V and 2 bases at J; junction bases unmatched: 13. CDR3 length equals 19 residues. Per germline, CDR1 SGHTA and CDR2 FQGNSA. Here the CDR3 DNA reads TGTGCCAGCAGCTCCCTCCGAGGACTAGCGGGAGCGGGTCAAGAGACCCAGTACTTC. Encoded protein: CASSSLRGLAGAGQETQYF.

The chain uses TRBV30 and TRBJ2-1, with TRBD2 matching 10 bases. The CDR3 runs 16 residues. The junction had 6 bases not matched to a gene; V was cut back by 1 base and J by 3 bases. Germline V lookup: CDR1 GTSNPN, CDR2 SVGIG (reference sequence). Here the CDR3 reads CAWSEGRLAGYNEQFF. The CDR3 DNA reads as TGTGCCTGGAGTGAAGGTCGACTAGCGGGCTACAATGAGCAGTTCTTC.

This chain connects TRBV6-6 to TRBJ1-1, with D possibly TRBD1 on 5 matching bases. CDR1 is MNHNY and CDR2 is SVGAGI in the germline V gene (reference sequence). V lost 0 bases to trimming and J lost 0 bases, with 8 bases between them. The CDR3 spans 15 residues. CDR3 loop: CASSYSEGVNTEAFF. As DNA, the CDR3 is TGTGCCAGCAGTTACTCCGAAGGGGTGAACACTGAAGCTTTCTTT.

The rearrangement joins TRBV19 to TRBJ1-1; 8 positions agree with TRBD1. Germline V gene data show CDR1 as LNHDA and CDR2 as SQIVND (reference sequence). V dropped 5 bases and J dropped 1; count of bases not matched to a gene: 3. The CDR3 is made up of 14 amino acids. CDR3 sequence (DNA): TGTGCCAGTAGTTGGACAGGGAGGAACACTGAAGCTTTCTTT. This sequence encodes CASSWTGRNTEAFF.

The chain uses TRBV5-8 and TRBJ1-5; D is possibly TRBD1 (5 bases). The V gene lost 5 bases and the J gene lost 0 bases, with 12 bases spanning the gap. From germline, CDR1 is SGHTS and CDR2 YDEGEE. This CDR3 is built from 15 residues. Here the CDR3 reads CASSWGTVSNQPQHF. CDR3 DNA: TGTGCCAGCAGTTGGGGCACAGTTAGCAATCAGCCCCAGCATTTT.

The chain is built from TRBV5-1 and TRBJ2-1, with 9 bases matching TRBD2. V lost 4 bases to trimming and J lost 4 bases; unmatched junction nucleotides: 9. The CDR3 length is 16 residues. Germline CDR1 SGHRS, CDR2 YFSETQ. The CDR3 DNA is TGCGCCAGCAGCCCAGACTCTAGCGGGACGTACAATGAGCAGTTCTTC. Its translation is CASSPDSSGTYNEQFF. The full variable domain, with the rest looked up from reference TRBV5-1 and TRBJ2-1, is KAGVTQTPRYLIKTRGQQVTLSCSPISGHRSVSWYQQTPGQGLQFLFEYFSETQRNKGNFPGRFSGRQFSNSRSEMNVSTLELGDSALYLCASSPDSSGTYNEQFFGPGTRLTVL.

The chain is built from TRBV19 and TRBJ2-1; 10 bases agree with TRBD2. The ends lost 7 bases at V and 0 bases at J; junction bases unmatched: 6. Germline CDR1 LNHDA, CDR2 SQIVND (reference sequence). This CDR3 is 16 amino acids long. The CDR3 DNA reads TGTGCCAGTAACAGACTAGCGGGCGACTCCTACAATGAGCAGTTCTTC. It specifies CASNRLAGDSYNEQFF.

V usage is TRBV28 and J usage is TRBJ1-5; perhaps TRBD1 as D (6 bases). The germline V and J ends were trimmed by 8 bases and 1 base, with 18 bases remaining between them. Germline lookup yields CDR1 MDHEN and CDR2 SYDVKM. The length of the CDR3 is 16 residues. CDR3 region: CASHPPGGGSNQPQHF. CDR3 coding DNA: TGTGCCAGCCACCCTCCTGGGGGCGGGAGCAATCAGCCCCAGCATTTT.

The chain joins TRBV6-5 to TRBJ1-2; 7 bases map to TRBD1. Trimming removed 6 bases from V and 4 bases from J; junction bases left unmatched: 8. The CDR3 sequence is 14 residues long. CDR1 and CDR2 from the germline V gene are MNHEY and SVGAGI. The CDR3 DNA follows: TGTGCCAGCAGCAGGGGGGCGCGGACCTATGGCTACACCTTC. Translation gives CASSRGARTYGYTF.

V is TRBV4-2 and J is TRBJ2-3; possible D gene TRBD2, 5 bases. The CDR3 consists of 17 residues. V was clipped by 1 base and J by 0 bases, with 14 bases between them. CDR1 is LGHNA, CDR2 YNFKEQ, per germline. The CDR3 nucleotides are TGTGCCAGCAGCCAAGGCGGTAGCGCTTCTAGCACAGATACGCAGTATTTT. Residues: CASSQGGSASSTDTQYF.

The chain has TRBV7-8 and TRBJ2-7; 8 nucleotides agree with TRBD1. The CDR3 contains 15 residues. Germline V lookup: CDR1 SGHVS, CDR2 FQNEAQ. V shed 5 bases and J 2 bases; nucleotides not matched to a gene: 8. The CDR3 nucleotides read TGTGCCAGCAGCATAGGGAGACAGGGGCCCTACGAGCAGTACTTC. Translation gives CASSIGRQGPYEQYF.